What follows are 14 T cell receptor beta chains derived from one specimen sequenced in a study of CD8+CD57+ T cells in acquired aplastic anemia. Genomic DNA acted as the template from which TCR beta VDJ combination and CDR3 sequence profiling were carried out. TCRdb analysed the reads with MiXCR anew, one entry per CDR3 protein. The table lists over 150,000 distinct CDR3 sequences, 40% to 50% of them singletons. Patients chosen for sequencing had CD8+CD57+ cells that had expanded, as shown by flow cytometry. Sequenced: sorted CD4+, CD8+, or CD8+CD57+ T cells (not recorded which) from PBMCs. The source is a human donor with aplastic anemia.

Turning to this clonotype: The junction does not match germline at one end; this may be a read error. The chain links TRBV20-1 to TRBJ2-2; 7 positions agree with TRBD2. The CDR3 sequence is 16 residues long. Germline V gives CDR1 DFQATT, CDR2 SNEGSKA (reference sequence). CDR3 sequence reads: CSARGTTNINTGDLFF. Written as DNA, the CDR3 is TGCAGTGCTAGGGGGACTACGAATATCAACACCGGGGATCTGTTTTTT.

The rearrangement uses TRBV4-2 and TRBJ2-1, with 11 bases matching TRBD2. The DNA end lines up better with TRBJ2-5; the J call may be wrong. This CDR3 is 17 amino acids long. The germline gives CDR1 LGHNA, CDR2 YNFKEQ. The chain's CDR3 is CASSQEIAGGLRETQYF. DNA of the CDR3: TGTGCCAGCAGCCAAGAAATAGCGGGAGGGCTTCGTGAGACCCAGTACTTC.

This clonotype has at least ten counts. In DNA form, the CDR3 reads TGTGCCAGCCTCGGACAGGGGGCGCGGAATGAGCAGTTCTTC. Protein sequence: CASLGQGARNEQFF. The J gene is TRBJ2-1, the V gene TRBV6-5; 11 bases are a match to TRBD1. CDR1 MNHEY and CDR2 SVGAGI come from the germline V gene. The CDR3 is 14 residues long. Unmatched junction bases numbered 7, after V lost 8 bases and J lost 7 bases.

This clonotype has only a few counts. The chain recombines TRBV10-1 with TRBJ1-6; 9 bases align to TRBD1. CDR1 is WNHNN, CDR2 SYGVQD, per germline (reference sequence). V dropped 0 bases and J dropped 6; count of bases not matched to a gene: 6. The CDR3 extends over 17 amino acids. CDR3 loop: CASSESIPGQGNSPLHF. CDR3 sequence (DNA): TGCGCCAGCAGTGAGTCGATACCGGGACAGGGTAATTCACCCCTCCACTTT.

The table lists this clonotype with many counts. The J gene is TRBJ2-7, the V gene TRBV20-1; 9 nucleotides match TRBD2. Germline V gives CDR1 DFQATT, CDR2 SNEGSKA (reference sequence). V lost 2 bases to trimming and J lost 6 bases; unmatched junction nucleotides: 14. CDR3 length equals 16 residues. CDR3 in DNA: TGCAGTGCTAGAATTCCTAATGTTGGACTAGCGTCCGAGCAGTACTTC. It specifies CSARIPNVGLASEQYF.

The count of this clonotype is one. The V and J genes are TRBV29-1 and TRBJ2-7; 7 positions match TRBD1. From germline, CDR1 is SQVTM and CDR2 ANQGSEA. The CDR3 contains 14 residues. V shed 2 bases, J shed 3 bases, and the junction held 7 bases outside the gene matches. The CDR3: CSVESPDRLYEQYF. The CDR3 DNA reads TGCAGCGTTGAAAGTCCGGACAGGCTCTACGAGCAGTACTTC.

There are many counts of this clonotype. The chain joins TRBV6-5 to TRBJ1-1; no reliable D call. The CDR3 has 12 residues. Germline CDR1 is MNHEY and CDR2 is SVGAGI. V was trimmed by 10 bases and J by 4 bases, leaving 13 bases between them. CDR3 DNA: TGTGCCACCAAGGCAACGTCCACTGAAGCTTTCTTT. Protein: CATKATSTEAFF.

On this clonotype itself: This clone may be a read error of a much larger clone one base away. The missing conserved phenylalanine or tryptophan at the end of this CDR3 makes a read error likely. The chain couples TRBV2 to TRBJ2-7, with 11 bases matching TRBD1. This CDR3 contains 17 residues. Per germline, CDR1 SNHLY and CDR2 FYNNEI. Unmatched junction bases numbered 12, after V lost 5 bases and J lost 3 bases. The DNA for the CDR3 is TGTGCCAGCAGTTACACCTCCGGACAGGGGGCCAACTACGAGCAGTACTCC. Its protein product is CASSYTSGQGANYEQYS.

This clonotype occurred many times. The chain has TRBV7-9 and TRBJ1-2; maybe TRBD1 (6 bases). This CDR3 has 13 amino acids. Trimming pared 3 bases from V and 5 bases from J, leaving 10 bases between. Germline CDR1 is SEHNR and CDR2 is FQNEAQ (reference sequence). CDR3 in amino acids: CASSFGQGYGYTF. CDR3 in DNA: TGTGCCAGCAGCTTCGGCCAGGGGTATGGCTACACCTTC.

V gene TRBV15 combines with J gene TRBJ2-7; tentative D call: TRBD2 (6 bases). This CDR3 has 13 amino acids. CDR1 and CDR2 (germline): LNHNV, YYDKDF (reference sequence). Trimming pared 7 bases from V and 3 bases from J, leaving 13 bases between. The CDR3 DNA reads TGTGCCACCACCGGAGGGCTCGGCTACGAGCAGTACTTC. Residues: CATTGGLGYEQYF.

This clonotype was picked up a small number of times. V and J are TRBV19 and TRBJ1-3; D gene ambiguous. The V end lost 6 bases, the J end lost 2 bases, and 8 bases lay between the germline ends. The CDR3 consists of 13 residues. Germline CDR1 is LNHDA and CDR2 is SQIVND (reference sequence). The CDR3 DNA follows: TGTGCCAGTAGAACCCCTCCTGGAAACACCATATATTTT. Its translation: CASRTPPGNTIYF.

This clonotype was observed a handful of times. This rearrangement joins TRBV30 to TRBJ2-1; 8 bases match TRBD1. This CDR3 is built from 13 residues. The germline V gene encodes CDR1 GTSNPN and CDR2 SVGIG (reference sequence). The V segment lost 4 bases and the J segment 3 bases; nucleotides outside the gene matches: 2. CDR3 coding DNA: TGTGCCTGGATACAGGGGGTCTACAATGAGCAGTTCTTC. Its translation: CAWIQGVYNEQFF.

In the case of this clonotype: A read error may produce the germline difference seen at one junction end. V and J are TRBV6-1 and TRBJ2-5; 14 bases fit TRBD2. Germline V lookup: CDR1 MNHNS, CDR2 SASEGT. The CDR3 extends over 18 amino acids. For the CDR3, the DNA is TGTGCCAGCGGTGAAGAAAGACTAGCGGGAGGGCCGGGAGAGACCCAGTACTTC. This translates into CASGEERLAGGPGETQYF.

CDR3 bases: TGCGCCAGCAGTGAGAACGGGGGGGCATATGAGCAGTTCTTC. Its protein is CASSENGGAYEQFF. The chain combines TRBV10-2 with TRBJ2-1; TRBD2 aligns across 8 bases. The CDR3 is made up of 14 amino acids. Germline CDR1 WSHSY, CDR2 SAAADI. J gave up 8 bases and V 2 bases, and 5 bases lay outside the gene matches.